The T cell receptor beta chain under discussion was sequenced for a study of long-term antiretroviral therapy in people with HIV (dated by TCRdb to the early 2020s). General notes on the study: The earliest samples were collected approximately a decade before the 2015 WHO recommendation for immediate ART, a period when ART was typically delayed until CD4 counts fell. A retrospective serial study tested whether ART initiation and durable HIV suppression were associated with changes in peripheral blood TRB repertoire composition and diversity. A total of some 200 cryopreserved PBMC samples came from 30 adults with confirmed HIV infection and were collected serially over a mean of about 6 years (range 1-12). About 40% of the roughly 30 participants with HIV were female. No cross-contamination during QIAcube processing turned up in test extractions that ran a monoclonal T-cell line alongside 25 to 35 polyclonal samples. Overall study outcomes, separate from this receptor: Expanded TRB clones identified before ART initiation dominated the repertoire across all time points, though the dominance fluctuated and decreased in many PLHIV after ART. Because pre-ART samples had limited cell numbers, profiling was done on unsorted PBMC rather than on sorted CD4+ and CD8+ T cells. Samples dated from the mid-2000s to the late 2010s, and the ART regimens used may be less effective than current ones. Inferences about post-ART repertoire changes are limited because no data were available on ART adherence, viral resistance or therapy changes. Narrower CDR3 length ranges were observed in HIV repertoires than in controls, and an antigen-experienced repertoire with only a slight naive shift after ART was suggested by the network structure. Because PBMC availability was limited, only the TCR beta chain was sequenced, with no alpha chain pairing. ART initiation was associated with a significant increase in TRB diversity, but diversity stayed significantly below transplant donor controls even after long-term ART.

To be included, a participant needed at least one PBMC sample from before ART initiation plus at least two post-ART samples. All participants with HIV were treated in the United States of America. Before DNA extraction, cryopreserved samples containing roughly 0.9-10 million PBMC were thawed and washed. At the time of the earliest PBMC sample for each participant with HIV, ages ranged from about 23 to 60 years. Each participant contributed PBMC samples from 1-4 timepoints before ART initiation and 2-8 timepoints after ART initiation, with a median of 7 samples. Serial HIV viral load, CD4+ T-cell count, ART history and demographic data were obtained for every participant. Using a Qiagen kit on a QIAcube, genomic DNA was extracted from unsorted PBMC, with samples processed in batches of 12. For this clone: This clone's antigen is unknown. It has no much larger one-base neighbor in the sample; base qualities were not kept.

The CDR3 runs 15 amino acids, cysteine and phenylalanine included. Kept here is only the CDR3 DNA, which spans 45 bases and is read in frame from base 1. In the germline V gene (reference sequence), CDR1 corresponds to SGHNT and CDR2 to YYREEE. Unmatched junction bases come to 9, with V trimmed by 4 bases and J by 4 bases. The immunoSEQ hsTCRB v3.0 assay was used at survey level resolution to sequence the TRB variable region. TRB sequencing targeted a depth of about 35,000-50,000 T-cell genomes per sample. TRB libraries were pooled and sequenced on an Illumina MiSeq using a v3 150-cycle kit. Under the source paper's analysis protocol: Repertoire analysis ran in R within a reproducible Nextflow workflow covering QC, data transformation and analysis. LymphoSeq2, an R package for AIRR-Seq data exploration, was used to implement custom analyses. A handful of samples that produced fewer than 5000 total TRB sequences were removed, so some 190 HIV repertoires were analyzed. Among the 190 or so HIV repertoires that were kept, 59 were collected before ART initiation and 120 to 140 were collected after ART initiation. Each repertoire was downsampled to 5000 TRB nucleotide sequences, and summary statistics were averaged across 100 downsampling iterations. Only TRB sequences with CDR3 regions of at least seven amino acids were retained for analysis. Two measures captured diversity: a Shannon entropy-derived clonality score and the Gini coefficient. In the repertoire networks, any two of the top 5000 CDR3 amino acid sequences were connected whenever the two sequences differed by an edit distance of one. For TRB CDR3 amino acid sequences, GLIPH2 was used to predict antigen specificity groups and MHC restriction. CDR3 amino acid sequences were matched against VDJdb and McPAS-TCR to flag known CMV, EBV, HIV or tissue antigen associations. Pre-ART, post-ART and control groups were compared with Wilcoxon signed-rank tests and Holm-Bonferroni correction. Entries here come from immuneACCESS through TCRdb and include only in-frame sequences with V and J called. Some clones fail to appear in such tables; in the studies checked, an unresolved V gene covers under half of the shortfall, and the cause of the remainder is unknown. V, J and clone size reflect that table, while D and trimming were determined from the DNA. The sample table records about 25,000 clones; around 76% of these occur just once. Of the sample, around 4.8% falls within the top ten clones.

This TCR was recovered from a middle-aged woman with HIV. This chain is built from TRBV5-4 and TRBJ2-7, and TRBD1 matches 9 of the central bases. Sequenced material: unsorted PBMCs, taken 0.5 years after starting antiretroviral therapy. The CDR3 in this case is CASSVGTGGGYEQYF. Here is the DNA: TGTGCCAGCAGCGTGGGAACAGGGGGCGGGTACGAGCAGTACTTC.